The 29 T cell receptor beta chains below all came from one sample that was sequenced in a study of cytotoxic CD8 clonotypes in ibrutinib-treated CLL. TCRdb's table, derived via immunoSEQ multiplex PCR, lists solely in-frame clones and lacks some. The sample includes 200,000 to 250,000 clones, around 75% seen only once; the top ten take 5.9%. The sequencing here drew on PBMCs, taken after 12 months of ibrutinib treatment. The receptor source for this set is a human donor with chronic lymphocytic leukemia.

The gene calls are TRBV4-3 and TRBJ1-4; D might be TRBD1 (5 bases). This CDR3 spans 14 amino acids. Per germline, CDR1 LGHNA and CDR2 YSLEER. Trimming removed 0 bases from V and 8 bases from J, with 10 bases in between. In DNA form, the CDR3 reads TGCGCCAGCAGCCAAGACAGGGTTACCGAAAAACTGTTTTTT. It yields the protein CASSQDRVTEKLFF.

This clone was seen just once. The CDR3 here is CASSAEGAGNEQFF. For the CDR3, the DNA is TGTGCCAGCAGTGCGGAGGGGGCGGGCAATGAGCAGTTCTTC. This chain connects TRBV2 to TRBJ2-1, with D maybe TRBD1 (7 bases). Trimming took 4 bases from V and 6 from J, leaving 13 bases between them. The CDR3 extends over 14 amino acids. CDR1 is SNHLY and CDR2 is FYNNEI in the germline V gene.

CDR3 residues: CASSPRWDWEYGYTF. Here the CDR3 DNA reads TGTGCCAGCTCACCACGGTGGGACTGGGAATATGGCTACACCTTC. This chain connects TRBV18 to TRBJ1-2; perhaps TRBD1 as D (5 bases). The CDR3 length is 15 residues. Germline V CDR1 and CDR2: KGHSH, LQKENI. Trimming removed 1 base at V and 5 bases at J, with 14 bases between.

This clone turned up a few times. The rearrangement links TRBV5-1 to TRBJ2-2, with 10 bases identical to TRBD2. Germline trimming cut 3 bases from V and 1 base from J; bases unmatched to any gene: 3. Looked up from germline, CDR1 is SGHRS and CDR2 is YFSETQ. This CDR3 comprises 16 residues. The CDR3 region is CASSSRTSGNTGELFF. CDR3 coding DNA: TGCGCCAGCAGCTCGCGGACTAGCGGGAACACCGGGGAGCTGTTTTTT.

DNA of the CDR3: TGTGCCACCAGCAGAGGTGCAGGCGGTGGAAACACCATATATTTT. Translating it yields CATSRGAGGGNTIYF. The rearrangement joins TRBV15 to TRBJ1-3, with unresolved D. V lost 1 base and J lost 3, with 10 bases in between. The germline CDR1 and CDR2 sequences are LNHNV and YYDKDF (reference sequence). The CDR3 is 15 amino acids.

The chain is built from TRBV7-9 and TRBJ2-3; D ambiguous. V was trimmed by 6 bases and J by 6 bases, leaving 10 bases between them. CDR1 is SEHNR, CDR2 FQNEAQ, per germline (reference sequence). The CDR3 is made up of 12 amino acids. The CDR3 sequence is CASRYQVDTQYF. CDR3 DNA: TGTGCCAGCAGATACCAGGTGGATACGCAGTATTTT.

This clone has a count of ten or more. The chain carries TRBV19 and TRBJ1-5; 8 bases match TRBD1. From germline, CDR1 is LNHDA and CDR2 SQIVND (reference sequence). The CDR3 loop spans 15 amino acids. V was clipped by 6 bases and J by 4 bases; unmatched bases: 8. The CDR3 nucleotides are TGTGCCAGTAGATCCGGACAGGGAAGGAATCAGCCCCAGCATTTT. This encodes CASRSGQGRNQPQHF.

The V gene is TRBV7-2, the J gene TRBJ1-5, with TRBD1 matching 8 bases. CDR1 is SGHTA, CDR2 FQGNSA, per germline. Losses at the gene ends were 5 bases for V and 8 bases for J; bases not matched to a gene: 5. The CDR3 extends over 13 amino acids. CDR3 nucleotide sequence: TGTGCCAGCAGCCTGCAGGGGGCTGAGCCCCAGCATTTT. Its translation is CASSLQGAEPQHF.

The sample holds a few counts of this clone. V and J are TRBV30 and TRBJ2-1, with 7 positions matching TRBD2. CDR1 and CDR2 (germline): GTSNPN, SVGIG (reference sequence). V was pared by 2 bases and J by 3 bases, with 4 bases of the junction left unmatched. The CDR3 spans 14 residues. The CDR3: CAWSRSGVYNEQFF. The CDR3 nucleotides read TGTGCCTGGAGTCGGAGCGGGGTCTACAATGAGCAGTTCTTC.

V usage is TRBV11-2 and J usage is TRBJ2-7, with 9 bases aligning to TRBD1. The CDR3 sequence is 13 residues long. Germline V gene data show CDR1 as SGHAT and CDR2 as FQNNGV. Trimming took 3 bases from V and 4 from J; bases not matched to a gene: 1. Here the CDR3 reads CASSLDRGYEQYF. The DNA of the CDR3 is TGTGCCAGCAGCTTGGACAGGGGTTACGAGCAGTACTTC.

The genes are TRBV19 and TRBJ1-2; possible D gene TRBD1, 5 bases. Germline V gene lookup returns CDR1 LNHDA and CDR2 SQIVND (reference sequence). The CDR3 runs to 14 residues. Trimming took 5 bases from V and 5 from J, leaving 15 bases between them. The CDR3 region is CASSDQARAYGYTF. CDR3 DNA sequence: TGTGCCAGTAGTGACCAAGCCAGGGCTTATGGCTACACCTTC. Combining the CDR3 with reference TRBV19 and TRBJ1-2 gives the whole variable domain DGGITQSPKYLFRKEGQNVTLSCEQNLNHDAMYWYRQDPGQGLRLIYYSQIVNDFQKGDIAEGYSVSREKKESFPLTVTSAQKNPTAFYLCASSDQARAYGYTFGSGTRLTVV.

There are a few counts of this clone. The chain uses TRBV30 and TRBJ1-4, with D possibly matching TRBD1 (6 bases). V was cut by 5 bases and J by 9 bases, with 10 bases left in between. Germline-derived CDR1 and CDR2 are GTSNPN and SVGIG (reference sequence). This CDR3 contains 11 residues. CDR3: CAWATGKKLFF. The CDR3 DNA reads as TGTGCCTGGGCCACAGGGAAAAAACTGTTTTTT.

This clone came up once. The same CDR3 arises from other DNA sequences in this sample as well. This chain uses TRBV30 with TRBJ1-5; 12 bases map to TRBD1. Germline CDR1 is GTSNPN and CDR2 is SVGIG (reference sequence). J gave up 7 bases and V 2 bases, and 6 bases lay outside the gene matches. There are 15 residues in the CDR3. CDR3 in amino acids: CAWSSGQGAGQPQHF. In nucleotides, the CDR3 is TGTGCCTGGAGTTCGGGACAGGGGGCGGGGCAGCCCCAGCATTTT.

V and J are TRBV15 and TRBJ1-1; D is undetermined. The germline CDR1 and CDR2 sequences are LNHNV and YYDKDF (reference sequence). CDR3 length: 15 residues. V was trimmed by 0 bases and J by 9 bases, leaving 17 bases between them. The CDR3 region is CATSRDHMMTAQAFF. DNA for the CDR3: TGTGCCACCAGCAGAGATCATATGATGACCGCCCAAGCTTTCTTT.

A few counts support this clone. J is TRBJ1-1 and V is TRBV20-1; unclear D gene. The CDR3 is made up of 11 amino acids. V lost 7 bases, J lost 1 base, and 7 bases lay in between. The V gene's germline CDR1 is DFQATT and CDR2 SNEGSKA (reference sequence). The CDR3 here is CSGYPNTEAFF. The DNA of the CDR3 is TGCAGTGGGTATCCGAACACTGAAGCTTTCTTT.

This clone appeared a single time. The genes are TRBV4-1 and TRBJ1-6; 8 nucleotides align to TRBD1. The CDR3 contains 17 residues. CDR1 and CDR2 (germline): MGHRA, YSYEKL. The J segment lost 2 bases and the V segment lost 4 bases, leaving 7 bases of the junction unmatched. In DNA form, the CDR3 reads TGCGCCAGCAGCCTTATGCAGGGGGCTGCCTATAATTCACCCCTCCACTTT. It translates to CASSLMQGAAYNSPLHF.

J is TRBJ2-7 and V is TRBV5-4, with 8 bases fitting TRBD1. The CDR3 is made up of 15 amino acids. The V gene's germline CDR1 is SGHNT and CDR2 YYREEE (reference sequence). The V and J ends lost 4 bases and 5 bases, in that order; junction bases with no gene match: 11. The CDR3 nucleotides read TGTGCCAGCAGCCAATCGACAGGGGCGCGCCACGAGCAGTACTTC. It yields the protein CASSQSTGARHEQYF.

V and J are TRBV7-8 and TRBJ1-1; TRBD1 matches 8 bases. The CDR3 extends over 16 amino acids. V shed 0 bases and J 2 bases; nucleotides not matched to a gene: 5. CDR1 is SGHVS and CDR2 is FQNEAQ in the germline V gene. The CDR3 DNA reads TGTGCCAGCAGCTTAGCCCACAGGGGGGGAAACACTGAAGCTTTCTTT. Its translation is CASSLAHRGGNTEAFF.

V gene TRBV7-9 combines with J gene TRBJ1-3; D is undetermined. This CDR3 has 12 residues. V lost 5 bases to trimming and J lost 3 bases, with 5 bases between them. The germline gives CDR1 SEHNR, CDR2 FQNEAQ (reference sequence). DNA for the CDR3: TGTGCCAGCAGCCCGTATGGAAACACCATATATTTT. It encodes CASSPYGNTIYF.

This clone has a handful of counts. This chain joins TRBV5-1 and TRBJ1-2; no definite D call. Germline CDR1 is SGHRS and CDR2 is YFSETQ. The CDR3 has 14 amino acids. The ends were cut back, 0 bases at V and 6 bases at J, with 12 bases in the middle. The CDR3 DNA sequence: TGCGCCAGCAGCTTGGCCCGAGGGTCAGATGGCTACACCTTC. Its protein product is CASSLARGSDGYTF.

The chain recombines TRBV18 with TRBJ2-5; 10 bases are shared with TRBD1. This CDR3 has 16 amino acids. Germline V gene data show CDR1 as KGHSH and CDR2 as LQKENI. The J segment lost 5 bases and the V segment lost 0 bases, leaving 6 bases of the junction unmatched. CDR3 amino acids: CASSPPGTGVRETQYF. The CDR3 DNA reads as TGTGCCAGCTCACCACCCGGGACAGGGGTTAGGGAGACCCAGTACTTC.

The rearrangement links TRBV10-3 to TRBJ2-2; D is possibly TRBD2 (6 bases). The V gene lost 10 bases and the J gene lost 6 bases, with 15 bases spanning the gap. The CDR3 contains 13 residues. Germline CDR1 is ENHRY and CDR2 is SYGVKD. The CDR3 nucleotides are TGTGCCACCTGCTCACTAGCACCCGGGGAGCTGTTTTTT. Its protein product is CATCSLAPGELFF.

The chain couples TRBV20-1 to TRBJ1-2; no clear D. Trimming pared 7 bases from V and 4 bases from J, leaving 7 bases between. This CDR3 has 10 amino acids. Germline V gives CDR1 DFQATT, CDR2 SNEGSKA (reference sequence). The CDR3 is CSEGTYGYTF. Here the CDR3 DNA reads TGCAGTGAGGGCACCTATGGCTACACCTTC.

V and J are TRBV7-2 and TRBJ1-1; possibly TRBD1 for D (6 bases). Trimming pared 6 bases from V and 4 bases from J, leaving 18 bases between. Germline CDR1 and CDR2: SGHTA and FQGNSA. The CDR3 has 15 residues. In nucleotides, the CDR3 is TGTGCCAGCAGGCAAGAGGTGCAGGGGATCACTGAAGCTTTCTTT. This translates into CASRQEVQGITEAFF. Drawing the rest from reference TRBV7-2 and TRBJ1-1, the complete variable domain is GAGVSQSPSNKVTEKGKDVELRCDPISGHTALYWYRQSLGQGLEFLIYFQGNSAPDKSGLPSDRFSAERTGGSVSTLTIQRTQQEDSAVYLCASRQEVQGITEAFFGQGTRLTVV.

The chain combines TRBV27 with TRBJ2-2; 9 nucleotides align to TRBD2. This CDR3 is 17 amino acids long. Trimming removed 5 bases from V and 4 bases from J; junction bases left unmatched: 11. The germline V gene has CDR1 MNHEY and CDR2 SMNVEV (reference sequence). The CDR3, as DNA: TGTGCCAGCAGTCCCCTTAGCGGGGGTCCCCCCACCGGGGAGCTGTTTTTT. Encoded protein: CASSPLSGGPPTGELFF.

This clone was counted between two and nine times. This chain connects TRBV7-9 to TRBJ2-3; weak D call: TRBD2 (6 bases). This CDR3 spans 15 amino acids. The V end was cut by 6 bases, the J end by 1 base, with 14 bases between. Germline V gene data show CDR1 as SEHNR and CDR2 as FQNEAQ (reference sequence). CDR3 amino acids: CASRNEGGGTDTQYF. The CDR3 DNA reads TGTGCCAGCAGAAACGAGGGCGGGGGCACAGATACGCAGTATTTT.

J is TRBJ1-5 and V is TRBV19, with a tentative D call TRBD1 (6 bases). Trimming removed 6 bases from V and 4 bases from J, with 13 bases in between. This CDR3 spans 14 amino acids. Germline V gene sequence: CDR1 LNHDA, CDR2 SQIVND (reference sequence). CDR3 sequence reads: CASSQQGVNQPQHF. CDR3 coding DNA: TGTGCCAGTAGCCAACAGGGTGTGAATCAGCCCCAGCATTTT.

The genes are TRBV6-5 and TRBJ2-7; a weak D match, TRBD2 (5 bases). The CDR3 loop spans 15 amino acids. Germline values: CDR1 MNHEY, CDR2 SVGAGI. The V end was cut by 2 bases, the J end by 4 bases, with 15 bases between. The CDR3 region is CASSYTPGGRYEQYF. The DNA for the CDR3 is TGTGCCAGCAGTTACACACCTGGTGGGAGATACGAGCAGTACTTC.

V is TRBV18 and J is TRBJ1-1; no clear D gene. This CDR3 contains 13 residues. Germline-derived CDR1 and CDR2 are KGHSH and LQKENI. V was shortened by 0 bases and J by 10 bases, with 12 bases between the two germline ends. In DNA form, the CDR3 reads TGTGCCAGCTCACCACCGGGAGGAAACGGAGCTTTCTTT. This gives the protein CASSPPGGNGAFF.